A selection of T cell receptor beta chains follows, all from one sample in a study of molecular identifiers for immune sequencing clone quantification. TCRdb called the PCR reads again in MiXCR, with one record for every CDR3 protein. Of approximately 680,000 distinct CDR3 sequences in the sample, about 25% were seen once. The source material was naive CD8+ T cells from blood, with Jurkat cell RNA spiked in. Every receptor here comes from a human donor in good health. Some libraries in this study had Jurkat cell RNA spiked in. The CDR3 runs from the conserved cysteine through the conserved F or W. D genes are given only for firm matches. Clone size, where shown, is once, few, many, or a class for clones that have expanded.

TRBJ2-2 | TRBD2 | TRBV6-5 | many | CASSYSRDLQAGGPDTGELFF | TGTGCCAGCAGTTACTCAAGGGATCTTCAAGCGGGGGGGCCCGACACCGGGGAGCTGTTTTTT
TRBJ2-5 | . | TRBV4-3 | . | CASSQDSAGAETQYF | TGCGCCAGCAGCCAAGATTCAGCAGGGGCAGAGACCCAGTACTTC
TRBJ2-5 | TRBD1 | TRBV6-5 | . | CASSYGGQGTETQYF | TGTGCCAGCAGTTATGGAGGACAGGGGACTGAGACCCAGTACTTC
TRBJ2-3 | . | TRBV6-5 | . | CASSIRTRSTDTQYF | TGTGCCAGCAGTATCCGGACGCGTAGCACAGATACGCAGTATTTT
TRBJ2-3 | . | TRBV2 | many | CASSENQRDFHSGDTQYF | TGTGCCAGCAGCGAAAACCAAAGGGACTTCCATTCCGGAGATACGCAGTATTTT
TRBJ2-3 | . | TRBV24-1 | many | CATRGRNTDTQYF | TGTGCCACCAGGGGCAGAAACACAGATACGCAGTATTTT
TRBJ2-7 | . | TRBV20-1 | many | CSAMGYESDPKNIYEQYF | TGCAGTGCTATGGGGTATGAGTCAGACCCAAAAAATATCTACGAGCAGTACTTC
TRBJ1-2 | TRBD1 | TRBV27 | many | CASSPERRGRDYGYTF | TGTGCCAGCAGCCCCGAAAGGAGGGGGCGAGACTATGGCTACACCTTC
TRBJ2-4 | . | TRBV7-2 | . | CASSLGPGITKNIQYF | TGTGCCAGCAGCTTAGGACCGGGTATTACCAAAAACATTCAGTACTTC
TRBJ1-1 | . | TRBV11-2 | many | CASSPAGWAFF | TGTGCCAGCAGCCCCGCAGGTTGGGCTTTCTTT
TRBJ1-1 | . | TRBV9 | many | CASSGGVASTEAFF | TGTGCCAGCAGCGGGGGAGTGGCGAGCACTGAAGCTTTCTTT
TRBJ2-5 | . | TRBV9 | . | CARSVGLGRETQYF | TGTGCCCGCAGCGTAGGTTTGGGTCGGGAGACCCAGTACTTC
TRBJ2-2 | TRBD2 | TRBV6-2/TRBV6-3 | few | CASSYSFQRGGPGTGELFF | TGTGCCAGCAGTTACTCTTTCCAGCGGGGGGGCCCGGGCACCGGGGAGCTGTTTTTT
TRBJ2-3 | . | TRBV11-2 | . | CASSNRFSTDTQYF | TGTGCCAGCAGCAACAGGTTTAGCACAGATACGCAGTATTTT
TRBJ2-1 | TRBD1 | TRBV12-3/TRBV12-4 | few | CASSFPTGGVSDEQFF | TGTGCCAGCAGTTTCCCGACAGGGGGAGTTTCGGATGAGCAGTTCTTC
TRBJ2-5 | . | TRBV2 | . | CAGSEAWGAQETQYF | TGTGCCGGCAGTGAAGCATGGGGGGCCCAAGAGACCCAGTACTTC
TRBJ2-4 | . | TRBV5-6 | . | CASSLVSFGGNIQYF | TGTGCCAGCAGCTTGGTCTCCTTTGGGGGAAACATTCAGTACTTT
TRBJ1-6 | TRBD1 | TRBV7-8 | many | CASSPDRGLNSPLHF | TGTGCCAGCAGCCCGGACAGGGGGCTTAATTCACCCCTCCACTTT
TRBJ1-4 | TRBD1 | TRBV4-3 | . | CASSQEWTGGCEKLFF | TGCGCCAGCAGCCAAGAGTGGACAGGGGGATGCGAAAAACTGTTTTTT
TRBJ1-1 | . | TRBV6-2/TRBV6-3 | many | CASSPPASLNTEAFF | TGTGCCAGCAGCCCCCCGGCCAGCCTGAACACTGAAGCTTTCTTT
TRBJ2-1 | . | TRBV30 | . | CAWSLFLGLTEHNEQFF | TGTGCCTGGAGTCTTTTTCTCGGACTAACGGAACACAATGAGCAGTTCTTC
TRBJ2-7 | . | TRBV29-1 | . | CSVERGAGTPPEQYF | TGCAGCGTTGAAAGGGGGGCAGGGACACCCCCCGAGCAGTACTTC
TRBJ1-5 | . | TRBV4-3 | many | CASSQEARAGGNQPQHF | TGCGCCAGCAGCCAAGAAGCAAGAGCGGGAGGCAATCAGCCCCAGCATTTT
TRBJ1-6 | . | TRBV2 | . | CASRDHTVYNSPLHF | TGTGCCAGCAGAGATCATACGGTTTATAATTCACCCCTCCACTTT
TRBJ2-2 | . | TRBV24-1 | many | CATSVREGVNTGELFF | TGTGCCACCAGTGTGCGGGAAGGAGTCAACACCGGGGAGCTGTTTTTT
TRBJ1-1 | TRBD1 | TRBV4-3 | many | CASSPTGANTEAFF | TGTGCCAGCAGTCCGACAGGGGCGAACACTGAAGCTTTCTTT
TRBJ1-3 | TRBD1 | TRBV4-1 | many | CASSQATGDTIYF | TGCGCCAGCAGCCAGGCGACAGGGGACACCATATATTTT
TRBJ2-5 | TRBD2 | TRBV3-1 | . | CASSPELAGPPGTQYF | TGTGCCAGCAGCCCCGAACTAGCGGGCCCACCGGGGACCCAGTACTTC
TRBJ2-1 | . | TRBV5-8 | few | CASSLGWSVSSYNEQFF | TGTGCCAGCAGCTTGGGCTGGTCGGTCAGCTCCTACAATGAGCAGTTCTTC
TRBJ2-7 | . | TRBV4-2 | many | CASRQDSSYEQYF | TGTGCCAGCAGACAGGACAGCTCCTACGAGCAGTACTTC
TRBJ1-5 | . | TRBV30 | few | CAWSVTGGGIPQHF | TGTGCCTGGAGTGTAACCGGGGGGGGTATACCCCAGCATTTT
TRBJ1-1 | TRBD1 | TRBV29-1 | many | CSAIGQGVSEAFF | TGCAGCGCCATAGGACAGGGGGTGTCTGAAGCTTTCTTT
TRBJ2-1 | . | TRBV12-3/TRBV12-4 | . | CASSGQSEINEQFF | TGTGCCAGCAGCGGACAGTCGGAGATCAATGAGCAGTTCTTC
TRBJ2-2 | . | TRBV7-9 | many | CASSFMTETNTGELFF | TGTGCCAGCAGCTTTATGACAGAAACGAACACCGGGGAGCTGTTTTTT
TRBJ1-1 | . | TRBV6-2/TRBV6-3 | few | CASSYPGPPSLEAFF | TGTGCCAGCAGTTACCCGGGACCGCCAAGCTTAGAAGCTTTCTTT
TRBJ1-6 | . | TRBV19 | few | CASSYSNSPLHF | TGTGCCAGTAGTTACAGCAATTCACCCCTCCACTTT
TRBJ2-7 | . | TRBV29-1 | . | CSVEGQVASYEQYF | TGCAGCGTTGAAGGACAGGTTGCTTCCTACGAGCAGTACTTC